The sequence of this T cell receptor beta chain was determined in a study of siplizumab effects on memory and regulatory T cells. Details on this clone: Antigen: not known.

Sequencing of each sample assayed approximately 110,000 TCR templates. The table came from immunoSEQ multiplex PCR; TCRdb's copy has only in-frame clones and leaves some out. Counted here are around 86,000 clones, approximately 95% occurring once; the ten biggest clones make up 0.3%. Study-wide points: Siplizumab caused a significant drop in alloreactive sequences traceable to unstimulated CD4+ memory cells. Siplizumab cultures yielded proliferating Tregs whose suppressive function was not confirmed.

Deletions cut 2 bases from V and 7 bases from J, with 10 bases between. This CDR3 has 14 residues. Germline V gene data show CDR1 as SGDLS and CDR2 as YYNGEE. The V and J genes are TRBV9 and TRBJ1-6, with a weak D call TRBD1 (5 bases). The sequencing sample was made of non-Treg CD4+ T cells sorted from blood. The receptor was derived from a human donor in good health. The CDR3 region is CASSVKTANSPLHF. In DNA, the CDR3 is TGTGCCAGCAGCGTCAAGACAGCGAATTCACCCCTCCACTTT.